This T cell receptor (beta chain) was sequenced for a study of OX40 agonist ivuxolimab in advanced cancers. The V gene's germline CDR1 is MNHNS and CDR2 SASEGT. The CDR3 has 14 amino acids. Trimming removed 6 bases at V and 0 bases at J, with 9 bases between. Here immunoSEQ multiplex PCR was the method, and the copy in TCRdb shows in-frame clones only, minus some. Altogether some 45,000 clones are present, 80% to 90% being singletons, with the ten largest covering about 4.5%. Broader study findings: Undetermined was the antigen specificity of the expanded peripheral T cells.

Of note for this clone: The antigen is undetermined.

This chain links TRBV6-1 with TRBJ1-5; D is possibly TRBD1 (5 bases). The sequence was collected from an adult with an advanced solid tumor such as melanoma, head and neck, liver or kidney cancer. Specimen: CD4+ or CD8+ T cells sorted from blood, collected in a trial of the OX40 agonist ivuxolimab. CDR3 bases: TGTGCCAGCAGGCAGGGAACTAGCAATCAGCCCCAGCATTTT. This encodes CASRQGTSNQPQHF.